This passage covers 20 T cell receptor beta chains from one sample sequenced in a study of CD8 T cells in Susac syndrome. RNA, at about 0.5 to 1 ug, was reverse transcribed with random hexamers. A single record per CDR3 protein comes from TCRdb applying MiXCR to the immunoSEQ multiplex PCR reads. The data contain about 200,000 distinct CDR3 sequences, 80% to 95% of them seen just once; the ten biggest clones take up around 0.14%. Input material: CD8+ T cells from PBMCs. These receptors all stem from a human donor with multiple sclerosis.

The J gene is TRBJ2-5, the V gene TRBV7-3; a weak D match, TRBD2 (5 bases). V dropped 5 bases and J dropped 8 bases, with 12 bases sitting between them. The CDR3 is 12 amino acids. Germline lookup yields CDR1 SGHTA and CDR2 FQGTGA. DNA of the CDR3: TGTGCCAGCAGCCCCCCTAGCATTACCCAGTACTTC. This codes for CASSPPSITQYF. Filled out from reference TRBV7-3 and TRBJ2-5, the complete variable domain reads GAGVSQTPSNKVTEKGKYVELRCDPISGHTALYWYRQSLGQGPEFLIYFQGTGAADDSGLPNDRFFAVRPEGSVSTLKIQRTERGDSAVYLCASSPPSITQYFGPGTRLLVL.

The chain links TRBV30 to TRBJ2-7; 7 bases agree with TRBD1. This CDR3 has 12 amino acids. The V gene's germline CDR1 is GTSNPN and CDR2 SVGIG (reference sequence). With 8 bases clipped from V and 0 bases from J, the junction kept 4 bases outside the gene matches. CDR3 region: CAARDSSYEQYF. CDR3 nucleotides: TGTGCCGCCAGGGACAGCTCCTACGAGCAGTACTTC. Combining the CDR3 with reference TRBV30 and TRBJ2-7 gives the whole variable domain SQTIHQWPATLVQPVGSPLSLECTVEGTSNPNLYWYRQAAGRGLQLLFYSVGIGQISSEVPQNLSASRPQDRQFILSSKKLLLSDSGFYLCAARDSSYEQYFGPGTRLTVT.

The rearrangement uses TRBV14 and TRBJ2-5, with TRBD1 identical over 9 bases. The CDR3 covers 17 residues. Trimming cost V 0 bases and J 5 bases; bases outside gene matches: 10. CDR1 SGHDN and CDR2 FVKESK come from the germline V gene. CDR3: CASSQEDRGAKGETQYF. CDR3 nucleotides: TGTGCCAGCAGCCAAGAGGACAGGGGAGCAAAAGGGGAGACCCAGTACTTC.

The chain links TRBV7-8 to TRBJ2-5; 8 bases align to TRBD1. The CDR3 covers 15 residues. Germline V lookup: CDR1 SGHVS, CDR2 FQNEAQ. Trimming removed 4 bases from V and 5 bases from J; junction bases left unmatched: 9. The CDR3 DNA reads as TGTGCCAGCAGCTACTTACAGGGGGAGTGGGAGACCCAGTACTTC. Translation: CASSYLQGEWETQYF.

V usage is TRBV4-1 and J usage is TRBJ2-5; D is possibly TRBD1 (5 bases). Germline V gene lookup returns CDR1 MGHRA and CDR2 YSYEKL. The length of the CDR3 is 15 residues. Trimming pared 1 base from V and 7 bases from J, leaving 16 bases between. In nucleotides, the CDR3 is TGCGCCAGCAGCCAAGGGTTGGAGTTTCAGGGGACCCAGTACTTC. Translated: CASSQGLEFQGTQYF.

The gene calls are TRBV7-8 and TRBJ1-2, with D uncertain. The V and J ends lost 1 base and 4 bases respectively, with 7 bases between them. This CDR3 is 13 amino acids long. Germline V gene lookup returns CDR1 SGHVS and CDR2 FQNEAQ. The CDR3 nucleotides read TGTGCCAGCAGCTTAGTTCAGAGCTATGGCTACACCTTC. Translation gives CASSLVQSYGYTF.

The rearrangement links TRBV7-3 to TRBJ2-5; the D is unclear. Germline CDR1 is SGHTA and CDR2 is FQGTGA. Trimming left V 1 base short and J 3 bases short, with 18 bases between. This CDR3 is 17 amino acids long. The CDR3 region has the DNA TGTGCCAGCAGCTTAAGAGGTCTTTCGGCTAGTGAAGAGACCCAGTACTTC. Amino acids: CASSLRGLSASEETQYF.

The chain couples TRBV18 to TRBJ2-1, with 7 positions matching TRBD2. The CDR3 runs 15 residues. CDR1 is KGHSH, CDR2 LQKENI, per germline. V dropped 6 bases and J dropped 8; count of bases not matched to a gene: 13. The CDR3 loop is CASSSTAGAGHEQFF. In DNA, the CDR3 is TGTGCCAGCTCCTCGACGGCGGGAGCCGGGCATGAGCAGTTCTTC.

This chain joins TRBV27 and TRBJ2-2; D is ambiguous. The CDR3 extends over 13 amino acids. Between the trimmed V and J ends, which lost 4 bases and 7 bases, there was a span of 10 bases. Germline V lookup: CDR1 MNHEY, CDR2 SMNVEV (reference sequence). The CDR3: CASSSVVGGELFF. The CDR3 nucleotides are TGTGCCAGCAGTTCAGTCGTTGGCGGGGAGCTGTTTTTT.

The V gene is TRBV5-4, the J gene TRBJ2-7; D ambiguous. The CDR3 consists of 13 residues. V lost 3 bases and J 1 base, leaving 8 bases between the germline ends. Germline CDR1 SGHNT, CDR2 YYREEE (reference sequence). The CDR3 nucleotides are TGTGCCAGCAGCTCGGACCGTTCCTACGAGCAGTACTTC. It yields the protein CASSSDRSYEQYF.

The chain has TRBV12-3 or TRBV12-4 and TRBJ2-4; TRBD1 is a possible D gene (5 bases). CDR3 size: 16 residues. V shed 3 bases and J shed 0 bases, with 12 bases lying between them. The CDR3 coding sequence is TGTGCCAGCAGTTTTTGGGCAGGGCTAGCCAAAAACATTCAGTACTTC. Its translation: CASSFWAGLAKNIQYF.

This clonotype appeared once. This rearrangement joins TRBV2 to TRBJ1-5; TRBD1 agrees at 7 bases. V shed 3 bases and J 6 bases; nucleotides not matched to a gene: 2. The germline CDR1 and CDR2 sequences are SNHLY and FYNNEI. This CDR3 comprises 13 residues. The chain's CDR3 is CASSDQGVQPQHF. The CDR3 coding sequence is TGTGCCAGCAGTGATCAGGGGGTTCAGCCCCAGCATTTT.

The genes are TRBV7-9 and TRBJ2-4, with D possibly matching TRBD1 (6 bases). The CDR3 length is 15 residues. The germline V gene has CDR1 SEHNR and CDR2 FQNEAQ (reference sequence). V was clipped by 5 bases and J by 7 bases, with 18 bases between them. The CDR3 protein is CASSPQPPGANIQYF. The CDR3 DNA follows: TGTGCCAGCAGCCCCCAACCCCCAGGGGCGAACATTCAGTACTTC.

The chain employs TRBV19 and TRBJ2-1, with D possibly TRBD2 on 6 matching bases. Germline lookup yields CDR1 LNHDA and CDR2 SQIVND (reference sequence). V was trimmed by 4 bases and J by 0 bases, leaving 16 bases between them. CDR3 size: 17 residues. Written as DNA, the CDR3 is TGTGCCAGTAGTACAACGGGACTTTTTAGCTCCTACAATGAGCAGTTCTTC. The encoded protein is CASSTTGLFSSYNEQFF.

The CDR3: CASSLGRAGQPQHF. CDR3 DNA sequence: TGTGCCAGCAGCTTAGGAAGGGCGGGCCAGCCCCAGCATTTT. The chain couples TRBV7-8 to TRBJ1-5; D is unresolved. Germline loops: CDR1 SGHVS, CDR2 FQNEAQ. V was shortened by 1 base and J by 7 bases, with 11 bases between the two germline ends. This CDR3 comprises 14 residues.

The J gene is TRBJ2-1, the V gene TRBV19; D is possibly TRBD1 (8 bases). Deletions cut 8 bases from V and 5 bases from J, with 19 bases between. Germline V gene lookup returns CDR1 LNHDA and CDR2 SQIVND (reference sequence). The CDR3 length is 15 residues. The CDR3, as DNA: TGTGCCAGTTCTCACAACAGGGGGACTAACAATGAGCAGTTCTTC. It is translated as CASSHNRGTNNEQFF.

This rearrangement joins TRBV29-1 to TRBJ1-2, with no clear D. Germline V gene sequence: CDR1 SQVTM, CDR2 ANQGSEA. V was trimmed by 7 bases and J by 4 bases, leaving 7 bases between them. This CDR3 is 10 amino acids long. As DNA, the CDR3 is TGCAGCGCGTTTTCCTATGGCTACACCTTC. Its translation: CSAFSYGYTF.

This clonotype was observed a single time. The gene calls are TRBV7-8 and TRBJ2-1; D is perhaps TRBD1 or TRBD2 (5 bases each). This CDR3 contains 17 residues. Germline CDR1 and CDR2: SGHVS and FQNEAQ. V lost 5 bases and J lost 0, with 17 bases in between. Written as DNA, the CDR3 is TGTGCCAGCAGCCTAGGGACGGGCCCCAGCTCCTACAATGAGCAGTTCTTC. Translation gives CASSLGTGPSSYNEQFF.

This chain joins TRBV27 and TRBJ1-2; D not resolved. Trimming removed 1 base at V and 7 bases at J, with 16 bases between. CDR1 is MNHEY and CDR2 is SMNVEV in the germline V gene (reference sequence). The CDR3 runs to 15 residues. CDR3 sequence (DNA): TGTGCCAGCAGTTTATGGGCAGATAACTTTGGTGGCTACACCTTC. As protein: CASSLWADNFGGYTF.

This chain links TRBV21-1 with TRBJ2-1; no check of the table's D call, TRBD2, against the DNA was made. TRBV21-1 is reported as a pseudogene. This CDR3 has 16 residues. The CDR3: CASSKGGLAGSNEQFF. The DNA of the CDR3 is TGTGCCAGCAGCAAGGGGGGACTAGCGGGGAGCAATGAGCAGTTCTTC.